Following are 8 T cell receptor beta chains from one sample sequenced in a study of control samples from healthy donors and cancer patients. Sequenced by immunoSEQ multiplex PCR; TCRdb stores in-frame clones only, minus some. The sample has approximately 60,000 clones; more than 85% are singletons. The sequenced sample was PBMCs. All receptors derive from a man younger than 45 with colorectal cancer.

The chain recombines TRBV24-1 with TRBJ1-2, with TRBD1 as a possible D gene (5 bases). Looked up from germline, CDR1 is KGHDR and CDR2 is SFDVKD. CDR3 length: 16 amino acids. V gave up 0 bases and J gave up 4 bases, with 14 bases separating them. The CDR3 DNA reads TGTGCCACCAGTGATTTGAACCAGGGCGGGAGCTATGGCTACACCTTC. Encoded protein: CATSDLNQGGSYGYTF.

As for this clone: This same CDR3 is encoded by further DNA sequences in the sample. The CDR3 region is CASSYSTGTGANVLTF. The CDR3 DNA sequence: TGTGCCAGCAGTTACTCGACGGGAACTGGGGCCAACGTCCTGACTTTC. The chain employs TRBV6-6 and TRBJ2-6; tentatively, D is TRBD2 (5 bases). This CDR3 region has 16 residues. Germline CDR1 reads MNHNY; CDR2 reads SVGAGI (reference sequence). Trimming stripped 0 bases from V and 2 bases from J, with 8 bases between.

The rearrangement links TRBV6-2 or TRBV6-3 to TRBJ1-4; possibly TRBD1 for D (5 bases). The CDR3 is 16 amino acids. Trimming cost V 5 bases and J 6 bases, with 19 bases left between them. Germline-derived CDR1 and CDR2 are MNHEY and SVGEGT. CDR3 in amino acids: CASSGDRAGGYEKLFF. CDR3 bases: TGTGCCAGCAGTGGGGACCGCGCGGGCGGTTATGAAAAACTGTTTTTT.

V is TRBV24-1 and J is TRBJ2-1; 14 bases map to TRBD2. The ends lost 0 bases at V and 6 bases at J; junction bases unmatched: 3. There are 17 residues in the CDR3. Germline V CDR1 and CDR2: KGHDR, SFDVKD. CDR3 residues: CATSDLRTSGGFNEQFF. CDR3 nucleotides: TGTGCCACCAGTGATTTGCGGACTAGCGGGGGGTTCAATGAGCAGTTCTTC.

CDR3 nucleotides: TGTGCCAGCAGCTTGGGCAGGGGGAGCTATGGCTACACCTTC. This codes for CASSLGRGSYGYTF. This rearrangement joins TRBV7-6 to TRBJ1-2; TRBD1 matches 7 bases. CDR1 is SGHVS, CDR2 FNYEAQ, per germline. Trimming at V came to 3 bases and at J to 4 bases, leaving 5 bases not matched to a gene. The CDR3 has 14 residues.

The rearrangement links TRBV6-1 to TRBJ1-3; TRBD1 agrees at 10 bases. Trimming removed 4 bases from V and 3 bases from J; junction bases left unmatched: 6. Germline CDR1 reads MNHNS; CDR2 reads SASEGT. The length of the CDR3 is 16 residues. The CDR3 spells CASSVQTGGGGNTIYF. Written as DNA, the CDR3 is TGTGCCAGCAGTGTCCAGACAGGGGGCGGTGGAAACACCATATATTTT.

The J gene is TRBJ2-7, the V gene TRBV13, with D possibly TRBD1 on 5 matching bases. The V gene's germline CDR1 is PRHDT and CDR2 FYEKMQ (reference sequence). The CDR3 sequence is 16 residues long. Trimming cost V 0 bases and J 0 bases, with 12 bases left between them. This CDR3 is CASSLGWGRSSYEQYF. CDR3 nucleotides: TGTGCCAGCAGCTTAGGATGGGGCAGGAGCTCCTACGAGCAGTACTTC.

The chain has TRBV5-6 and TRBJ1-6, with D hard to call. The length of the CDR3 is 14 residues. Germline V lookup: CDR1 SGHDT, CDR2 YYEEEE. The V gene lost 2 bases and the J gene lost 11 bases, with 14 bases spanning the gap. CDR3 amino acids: CASSLPESATPLHF. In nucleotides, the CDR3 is TGTGCCAGCAGCTTACCCGAAAGTGCCACACCCCTCCACTTT.